This TCR beta chain was identified during a study of beta chain features in type 1 diabetes. Broader study findings: Equally in patients and controls, PCR might preferentially amplify shorter templates.

On this clone itself: What it recognizes is unknown.

The sequenced template was cDNA made from the entire isolated RNA. Here immunoSEQ multiplex PCR was the method, and the copy in TCRdb shows in-frame clones only, minus some. The sample gives roughly 400,000 clones, about 14% of which show up once; approximately 0.019% is in the top ten. Sequencing used naive CD4+ T cells from blood. This clonotype was sampled from a woman between 18 and 30 years old in good health.

The CDR3 sequence is CASSDLGEQYF. The CDR3 coding sequence is TGTGCCAGCAGTGATCTCGGCGAGCAGTACTTC. V is TRBV25-1 and J is TRBJ2-7, with unresolved D. Germline CDR1 reads MGHDK; CDR2 reads SYGVNS. Trimming removed 3 bases from V and 6 bases from J, with 6 bases in between. The CDR3 length is 11 residues.